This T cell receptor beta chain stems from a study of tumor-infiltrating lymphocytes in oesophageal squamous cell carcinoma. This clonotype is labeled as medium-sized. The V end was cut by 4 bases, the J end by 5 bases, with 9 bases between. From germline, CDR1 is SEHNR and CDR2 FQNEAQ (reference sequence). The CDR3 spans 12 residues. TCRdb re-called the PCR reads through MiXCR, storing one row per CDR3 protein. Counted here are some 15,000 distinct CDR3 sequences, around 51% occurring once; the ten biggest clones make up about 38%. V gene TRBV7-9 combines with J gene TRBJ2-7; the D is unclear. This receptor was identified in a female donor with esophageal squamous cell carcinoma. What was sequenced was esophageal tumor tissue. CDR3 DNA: TGTGCCAGCAGCTCCGACACCCACGAGCAGTACTTC. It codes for CASSSDTHEQYF. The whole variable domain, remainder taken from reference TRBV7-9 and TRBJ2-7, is DTGVSQNPRHKITKRGQNVTFRCDPISEHNRLYWYRQTLGQGPEFLTYFQNEAQLEKSRLLSDRFSAERPKGSFSTLEIQRTEQGDSAMYLCASSSDTHEQYFGPGTRLTVT.